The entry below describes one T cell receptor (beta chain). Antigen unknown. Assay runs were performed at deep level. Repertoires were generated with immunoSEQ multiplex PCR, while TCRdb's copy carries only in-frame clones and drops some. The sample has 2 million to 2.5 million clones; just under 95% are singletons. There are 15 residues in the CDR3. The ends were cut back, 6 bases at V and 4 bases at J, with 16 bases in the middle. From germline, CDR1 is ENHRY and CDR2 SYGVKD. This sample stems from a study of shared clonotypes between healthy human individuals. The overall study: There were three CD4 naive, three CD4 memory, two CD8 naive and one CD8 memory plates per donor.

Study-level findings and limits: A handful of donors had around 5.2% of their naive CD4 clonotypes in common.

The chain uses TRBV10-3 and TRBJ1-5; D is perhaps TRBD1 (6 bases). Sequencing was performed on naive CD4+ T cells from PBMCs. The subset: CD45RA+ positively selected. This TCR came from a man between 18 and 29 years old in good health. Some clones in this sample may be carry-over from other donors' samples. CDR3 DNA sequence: TGTGCCATCAGCGATTGGGACAACCAAAATCAGCCCCAGCATTTT. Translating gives CAISDWDNQNQPQHF.